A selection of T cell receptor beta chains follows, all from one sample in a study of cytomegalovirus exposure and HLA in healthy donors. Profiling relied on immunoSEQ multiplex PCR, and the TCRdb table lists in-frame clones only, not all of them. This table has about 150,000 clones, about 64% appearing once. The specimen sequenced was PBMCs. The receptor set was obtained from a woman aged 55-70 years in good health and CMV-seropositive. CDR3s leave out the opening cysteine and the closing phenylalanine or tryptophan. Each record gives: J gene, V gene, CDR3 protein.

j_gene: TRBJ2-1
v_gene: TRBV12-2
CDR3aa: ASRLQKNNEQF

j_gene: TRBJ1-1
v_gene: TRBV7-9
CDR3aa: ASSLDFAGAEAF

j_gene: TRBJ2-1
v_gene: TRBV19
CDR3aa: ASSIGSGRSYNEQF

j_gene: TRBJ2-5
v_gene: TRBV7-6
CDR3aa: ASSPQSGGSKTQY

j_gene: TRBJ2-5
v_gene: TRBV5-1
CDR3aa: ASSFPTGQETQY

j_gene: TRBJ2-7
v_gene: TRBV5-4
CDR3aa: AKSLAGGVEQY

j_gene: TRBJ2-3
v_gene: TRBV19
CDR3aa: ASRRRTEADTQY

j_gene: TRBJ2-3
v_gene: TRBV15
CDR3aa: ATSYGANPTDTQY

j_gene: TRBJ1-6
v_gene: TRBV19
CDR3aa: ASTLTGRHSPLH

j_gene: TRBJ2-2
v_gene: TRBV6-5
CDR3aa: ASRQGNTGELF

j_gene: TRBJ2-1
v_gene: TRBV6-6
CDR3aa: ASGPLTSGRELEQF

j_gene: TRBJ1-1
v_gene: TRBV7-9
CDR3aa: ASSLGVGGDTEAF

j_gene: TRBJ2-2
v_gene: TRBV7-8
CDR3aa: ASSLAAGGTGELF

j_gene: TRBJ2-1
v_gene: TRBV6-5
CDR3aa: ASNRGNNEQF

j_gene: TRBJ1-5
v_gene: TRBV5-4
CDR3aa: ASSDGTGGVDQPQH

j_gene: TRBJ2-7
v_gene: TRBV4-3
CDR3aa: ASSQEGGTGLHYEQY

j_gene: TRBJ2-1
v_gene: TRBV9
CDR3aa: ASRDRGNEQF

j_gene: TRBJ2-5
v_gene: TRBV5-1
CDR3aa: ASSSLGREETQY

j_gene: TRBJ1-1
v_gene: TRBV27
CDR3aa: ASNTGTEAF

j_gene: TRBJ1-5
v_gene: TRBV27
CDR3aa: ASSYRGIEQPQH

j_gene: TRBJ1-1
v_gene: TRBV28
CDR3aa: ASSNPTDGRAF

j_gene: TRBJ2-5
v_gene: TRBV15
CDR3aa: ATSRGAGLPAQY

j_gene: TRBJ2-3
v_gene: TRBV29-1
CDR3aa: SVVRGPTDTQY

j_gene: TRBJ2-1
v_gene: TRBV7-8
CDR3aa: ASSPGLAGAYEQF

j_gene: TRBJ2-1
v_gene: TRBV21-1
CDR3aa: ASSPQGLGPADEQF

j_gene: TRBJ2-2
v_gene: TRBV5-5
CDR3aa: ASSLYYRGGGELF

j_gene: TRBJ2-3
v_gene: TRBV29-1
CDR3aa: SVESGGTDTQY

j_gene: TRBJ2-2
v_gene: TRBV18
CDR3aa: ASSPTPNLDYAGELF

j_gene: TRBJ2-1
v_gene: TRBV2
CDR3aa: ASSELTSGGNEQF

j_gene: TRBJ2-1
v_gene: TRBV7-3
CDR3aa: ASSPSGRTNEQF

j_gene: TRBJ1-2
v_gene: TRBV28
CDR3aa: ASSLGGRPYGYT

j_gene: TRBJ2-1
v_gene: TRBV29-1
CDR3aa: SVDGTGSYNEQF

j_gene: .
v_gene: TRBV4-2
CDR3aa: ASSQTWTGGSYEQY

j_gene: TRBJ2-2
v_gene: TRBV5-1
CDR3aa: ASSLYGLANTGELF

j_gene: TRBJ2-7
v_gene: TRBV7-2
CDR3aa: ASSLALAHEQY

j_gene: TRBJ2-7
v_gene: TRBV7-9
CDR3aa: ASSPWGDEQY

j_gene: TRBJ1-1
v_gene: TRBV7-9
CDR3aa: SSSFSRIENTEAF

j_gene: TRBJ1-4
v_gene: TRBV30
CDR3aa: AWSPGQGNEKLF

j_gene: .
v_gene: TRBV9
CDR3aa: ASSVAPSGSQDTQH

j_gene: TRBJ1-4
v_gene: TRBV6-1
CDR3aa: ASSEERGQRNEKLF

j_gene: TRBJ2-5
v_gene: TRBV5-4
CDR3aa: ASSRTSGIQETQY

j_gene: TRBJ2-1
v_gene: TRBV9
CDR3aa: ASSEGLAGGDEQF

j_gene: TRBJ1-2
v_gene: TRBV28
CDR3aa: ASSLNYGYT

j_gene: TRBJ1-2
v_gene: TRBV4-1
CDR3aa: ASSQDEQGLGYT